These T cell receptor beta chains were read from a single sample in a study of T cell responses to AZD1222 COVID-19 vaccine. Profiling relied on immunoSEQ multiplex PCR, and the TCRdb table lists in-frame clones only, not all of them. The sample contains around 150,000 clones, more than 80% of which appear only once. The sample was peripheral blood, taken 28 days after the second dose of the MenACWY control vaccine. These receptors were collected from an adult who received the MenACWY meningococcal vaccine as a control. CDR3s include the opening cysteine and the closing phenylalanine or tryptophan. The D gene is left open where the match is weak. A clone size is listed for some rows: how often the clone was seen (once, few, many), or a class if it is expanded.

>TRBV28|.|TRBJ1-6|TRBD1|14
TGTGCCAGCAGAGATGGACAGGGAGCTTCACCCCTCCACTTT
CASRDGQGASPLHF
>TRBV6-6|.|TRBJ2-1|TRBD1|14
TGTGCCAGCAGTGGACAGGGTGGATACAATGAGCAGTTCTTC
CASSGQGGYNEQFF
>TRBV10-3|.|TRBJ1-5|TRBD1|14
TGTGCCATCAGTGGGGACAGTTTCAATCAGCCCCAGCATTTT
CAISGDSFNQPQHF
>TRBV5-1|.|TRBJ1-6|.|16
TGCGCCAGCAGCTACGGCCCTGGGGGGTATAATTCACCCCTCCACTTT
CASSYGPGGYNSPLHF
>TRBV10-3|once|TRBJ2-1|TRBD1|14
TGTGCCATCAGGCCCGACAGGGGAGGTGATGAGCAGTTCTTC
CAIRPDRGGDEQFF
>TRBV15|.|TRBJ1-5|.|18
TGTGCCACCAGCAGAGTGGTCGGGGGCGGTGTAAGCAATCAGCCCCAGCATTTT
CATSRVVGGGVSNQPQHF
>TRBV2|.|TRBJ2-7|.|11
TGTGCCAGCGGTCAAGTCTACGAGCAGTACTTC
CASGQVYEQYF
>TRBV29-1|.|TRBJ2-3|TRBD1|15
TGCAGCGTTGAGAGGGCGGGACAGGGGTCAGATACGCAGTATTTT
CSVERAGQGSDTQYF
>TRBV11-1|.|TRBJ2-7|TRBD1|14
TGTGCCAGCAGCTTAAAGGGACAGCCCTACGAGCAGTACTTC
CASSLKGQPYEQYF
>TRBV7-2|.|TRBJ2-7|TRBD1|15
TGTGCCAGCAGTCAAACAGGGGTGGGGGCGTACGAGCAGTACTTC
CASSQTGVGAYEQYF
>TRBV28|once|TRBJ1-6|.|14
TGTGCCAGCAGTATCGGAGGGGGGAGTTCACCCCTCCACTTT
CASSIGGGSSPLHF
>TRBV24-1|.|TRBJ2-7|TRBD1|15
TGTGCCACCAGTGCCGGGACAGGCGTTAACTACGAGCAGTACTTC
CATSAGTGVNYEQYF
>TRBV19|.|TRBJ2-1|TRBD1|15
TGTGCCAGAAACTGGACAGGGGGTTCCAACAATGAGCAGTTCTTC
CARNWTGGSNNEQFF
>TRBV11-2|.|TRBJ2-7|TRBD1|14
TGTGCCAGCAGCTTAAACAGGGGGGCTTACGAGCAGTACTTC
CASSLNRGAYEQYF
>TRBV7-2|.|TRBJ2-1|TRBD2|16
TGTGCCAGCAGCTTACTTAGCGGGTCCACCTACAATGAGCAGTTCTTC
CASSLLSGSTYNEQFF
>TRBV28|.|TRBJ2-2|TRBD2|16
TGTGCCAGCGGGACTAGCGGGAAGGTCGACACCGGGGAGCTGTTTTTT
CASGTSGKVDTGELFF
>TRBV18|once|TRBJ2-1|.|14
TGTGCCAGCTCACGGTCAGGGTGGGGCAATGAGCAGTTCTTC
CASSRSGWGNEQFF
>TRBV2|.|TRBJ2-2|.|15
TGTGCCAGCAGCACGACAGGTCTAAACACCGGGGAGCTGTTTTTT
CASSTTGLNTGELFF
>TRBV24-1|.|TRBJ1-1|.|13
TGTGCCACCTCGACAGCCTCGGTGACTGAAGCTTTCTTT
CATSTASVTEAFF
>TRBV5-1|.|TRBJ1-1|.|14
TGCGCCAGCAGCTTCTCACGGGAGAACACTGAAGCTTTCTTT
CASSFSRENTEAFF
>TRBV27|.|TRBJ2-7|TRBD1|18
TGTGCCAGCAGTTTTTGGGGGGTATCAGACAGGGGAGTTGGAGAGCAGTACTTC
CASSFWGVSDRGVGEQYF
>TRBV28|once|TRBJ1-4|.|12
TGTGCCAGCAGTTTAGCGGGGAGGGAACTGTTTTTT
CASSLAGRELFF
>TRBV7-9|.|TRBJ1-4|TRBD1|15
TGTGCCAGCAGCACCAGGGGGCGCGGAGGTGAAAAACTGTTTTTT
CASSTRGRGGEKLFF
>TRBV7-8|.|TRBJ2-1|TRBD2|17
TGTGCCAGCAGCTTAGTTGGCGGGAGCTTCATGGAGAATGAGCAGTTCTTC
CASSLVGGSFMENEQFF
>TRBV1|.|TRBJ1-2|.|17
TGCACCAGCAGGGGGGGACAGGTCCCTGGAGCTAACTATGGCTACACCTTC
CTSRGGQVPGANYGYTF
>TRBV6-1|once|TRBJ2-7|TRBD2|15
TGTGCCAGCAGTGAATGGAGCGGGGGGTGGTACGAGCAGTACTTC
CASSEWSGGWYEQYF
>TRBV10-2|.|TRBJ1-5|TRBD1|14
TGCGCCAGCAGACAGGGGAATGGCAATCAGCCCCAGCATTTT
CASRQGNGNQPQHF
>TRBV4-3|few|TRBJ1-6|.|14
TGCGCCAGCAGCCAAGATAGCATGAGTTCACCCCTCCACTTT
CASSQDSMSSPLHF
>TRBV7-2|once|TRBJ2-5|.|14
TGTGCCAGCAGCGGATTACAGGGTTCAGAGACCCAGTACTTC
CASSGLQGSETQYF
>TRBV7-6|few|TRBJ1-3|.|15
TGTGCCAGCAGCTCACAAACAGGGTCTGGAAACACCATATATTTT
CASSSQTGSGNTIYF
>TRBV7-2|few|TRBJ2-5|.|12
TGTGCCAGCAGCTTTGACCAAGAGACCCAGTACTTC
CASSFDQETQYF
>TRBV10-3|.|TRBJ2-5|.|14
TGTGCCATCAGTGAGTCATCAGGGCAAGAGACCCAGTACTTC
CAISESSGQETQYF
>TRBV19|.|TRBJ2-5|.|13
TGTGCCAGTAGTGCGGGGTCCGCGGAGACCCAGTACTTC
CASSAGSAETQYF
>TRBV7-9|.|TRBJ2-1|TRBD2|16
TGTGCCAGCAGCCCATCCACTAGCGGGGGGGACAATGAGCAGTTCTTC
CASSPSTSGGDNEQFF
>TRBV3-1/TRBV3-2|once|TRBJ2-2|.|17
TGTGCCAGCAGCCAACTCGCGGTAGGGGGAGGTCCCGGGGAGCTGTTTTTT
CASSQLAVGGGPGELFF
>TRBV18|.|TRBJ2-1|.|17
TGTGCCAGCTCACCCCCCGGTCGGGACTTATCCTACAATGAGCAGTTCTTC
CASSPPGRDLSYNEQFF
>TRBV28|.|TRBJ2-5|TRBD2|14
TGTGCCAGCAGCCCAACTAGCGGGAGCCGTCCGTCGAACTTC
CASSPTSGSRPSNF
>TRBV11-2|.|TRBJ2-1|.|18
TGTGCCAGCAGCTTAGAACTTAGCTGGGAGAAGTCCTACAATGAGCAGTTCTTC
CASSLELSWEKSYNEQFF
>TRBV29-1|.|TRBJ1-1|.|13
TGCAGCGTTGAAGATCAAGCGTACACTGAAGCTTTCTTT
CSVEDQAYTEAFF
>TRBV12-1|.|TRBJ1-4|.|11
TGTGCCAGCAGCTTGAATGAAAAACTGTTTTTT
CASSLNEKLFF
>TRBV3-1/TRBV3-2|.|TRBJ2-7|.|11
TGTGCCAGCAGCTTCTACTACGAGCAGTACTTC
CASSFYYEQYF
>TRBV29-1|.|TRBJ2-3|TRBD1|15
TGCAGCGTTGAAACAGGGGGCTTTGAGACAGATACGCAGTATTTT
CSVETGGFETDTQYF
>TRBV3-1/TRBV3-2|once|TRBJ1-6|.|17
TGTGCCAGCAGCCATGGTAATAAGGTCCGTAGTTTTTCACCCCTCCACTTT
CASSHGNKVRSFSPLHF
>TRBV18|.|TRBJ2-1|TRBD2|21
TGTGCCAGCTCACCACCGGTTGGGCAGGGACTAGCGGGGGGCTCCTACAATGAGCAGTTCTTC
CASSPPVGQGLAGGSYNEQFF
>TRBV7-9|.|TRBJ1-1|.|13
TGTGCCAGCAGCTTAGCGGGCGCCGTTGAAGCTTTCTTT
CASSLAGAVEAFF